This TCR beta chain derives from a study of blood T cells in healthy people across ages. There were healthy Caucasian individuals from Russia, aged roughly 6 to 100, serving as donors. Per sample, a minimum of 6.5 million PBMCs were isolated. Study-wide results and limits: Unsorted PBMCs blocked a conclusive comparison of naive and antigen-experienced cells. Age advanced and TCR beta diversity per million T cells fell, roughly linearly.

The germline gives CDR1 LGHDT, CDR2 YNNKEL (reference sequence). The V end was cut by 1 base, the J end by 1 base, with 6 bases between. This CDR3 has 14 amino acids. A sample-barcoded 5' primer and a J-beta primer mix were used in a second PCR of roughly 6 to 11 cycles. TCRdb re-called the 5' RACE reads through MiXCR, storing one row per CDR3 protein. The sample includes some 1,500,000 distinct CDR3 sequences, 40% to 45% seen only once; the top ten take around 4%. Points on this clonotype: Its matching antigen is unknown.

Sequencing input: blood. The source is a woman in her late teens or twenties in good health. The chain carries TRBV3-1 and TRBJ2-3; D gene uncertain. This chain's CDR3 is CASSQVGRTDTQYF. In DNA form, the CDR3 reads TGTGCCAGCAGCCAAGTTGGCCGCACAGATACGCAGTATTTT.